This T cell receptor beta chain was recorded in a study of cytomegalovirus exposure and HLA in healthy donors. Whole-study findings and limits: The later analysis indicated that the majority of CMV-associated TCR beta chains appeared HLA-restricted. Immune exposure information available was restricted to CMV serostatus. Productive status was seen about 90% or about 30% of the time for most TCR beta V segments in an earlier analysis.

The CDR3 loop spans 17 amino acids. The germline V gene encodes CDR1 SGHTA and CDR2 FQGTGA. V was cut by 4 bases and J by 0 bases, with 16 bases left in between. PCR involved 60 Vbeta and 13 Jbeta primers. The method was immunoSEQ multiplex PCR; TCRdb's version includes in-frame clones alone and lacks a portion of them. This sample's clone table lists just over 150,000 clones. A note on this clone: The antigen is unknown.

The receptor was isolated from a woman in her sixties in good health and CMV-seronegative. The chain uses TRBV7-3 and TRBJ2-1; tentatively, D is TRBD2 (5 bases). The sample comprised PBMCs. CDR3 sequence (DNA): TGTGCCAGCAGCTCCACCGGGTTAGCGCTCTCCTACAATGAGCAGTTCTTC. Its translation: CASSSTGLALSYNEQFF.